This T cell receptor (beta chain) is drawn from a study of metastatic and nonmetastatic thyroid tumors. CDR1 is SNHLY, CDR2 FYNNEI, per germline. This CDR3 spans 14 amino acids. Unmatched junction bases numbered 4, after V lost 4 bases and J lost 6 bases. Before thyroid surgery, none of the patients had received any treatment. Points from the study as a whole: Malignant thyroid tumors reportedly had TCR beta diversity that was significantly higher than in benign nodules, in blood and tumor.

TCRdb reprocessed the PCR reads via MiXCR. Of roughly 18,000 clones in the sample, approximately 29% were seen once. Note on this clone: Its target is unknown.

Sequencing was carried out using adjacent normal tissue. V is TRBV2 and J is TRBJ1-4; 8 nucleotides match TRBD1. The sequence derives from a female donor with papillary thyroid cancer or a benign thyroid nodule (not recorded which). Some clones in this sample may be carry-over from other donors' samples. CDR3 region: CASSVQGAYEKLFF. DNA for the CDR3: TGTGCCAGCAGTGTGCAGGGGGCATATGAAAAACTGTTTTTT.